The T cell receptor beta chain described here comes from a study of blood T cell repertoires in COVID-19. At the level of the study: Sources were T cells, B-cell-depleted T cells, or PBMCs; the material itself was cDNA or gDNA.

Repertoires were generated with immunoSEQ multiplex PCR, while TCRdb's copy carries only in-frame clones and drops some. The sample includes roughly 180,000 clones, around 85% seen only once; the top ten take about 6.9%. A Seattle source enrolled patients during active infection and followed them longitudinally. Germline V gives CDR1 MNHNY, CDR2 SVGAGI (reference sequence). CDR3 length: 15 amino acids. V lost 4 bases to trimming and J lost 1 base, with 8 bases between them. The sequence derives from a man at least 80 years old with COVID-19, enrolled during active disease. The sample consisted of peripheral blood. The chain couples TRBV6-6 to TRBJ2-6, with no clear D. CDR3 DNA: TGTGCCAGCAGTTTTCAGTCTTCTGGGGCCAACGTCCTGACTTTC. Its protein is CASSFQSSGANVLTF.